This T cell receptor (beta chain) was identified in a study of T cell responses to AZD1222 COVID-19 vaccine. Study-wide results and caveats: Sampling that yielded the repertoires occurred only after the peak T cell response. Donors skewed white British and female; clonal diversity was possibly underestimated.

This CDR3 region has 14 residues. With 4 bases clipped from V and 6 bases from J, the junction kept 1 base outside the gene matches. CDR1 MNHEY and CDR2 SVGEGT come from the germline V gene. Second-dose recipients at about 4 or about 12 weeks were treated as one pooled group. Data came from immunoSEQ multiplex PCR; TCRdb stores just in-frame clones and leaves some out. There are roughly 45,000 clones in the sample; approximately 88% occur only once, and approximately 20% lies in the top ten. A note on this clone: Its specificity is not known.

The input for sequencing was peripheral blood, taken 28 days after the second AZD1222 dose. The chain carries TRBV6-2 or TRBV6-3 and TRBJ2-1, with TRBD2 matching over 12 bases. This sequence was found in an adult who received the AZD1222 COVID-19 vaccine. CDR3 sequence reads: CASSLGLAGNEQFF. The CDR3 coding sequence is TGTGCCAGCAGTTTGGGACTAGCGGGCAATGAGCAGTTCTTC.